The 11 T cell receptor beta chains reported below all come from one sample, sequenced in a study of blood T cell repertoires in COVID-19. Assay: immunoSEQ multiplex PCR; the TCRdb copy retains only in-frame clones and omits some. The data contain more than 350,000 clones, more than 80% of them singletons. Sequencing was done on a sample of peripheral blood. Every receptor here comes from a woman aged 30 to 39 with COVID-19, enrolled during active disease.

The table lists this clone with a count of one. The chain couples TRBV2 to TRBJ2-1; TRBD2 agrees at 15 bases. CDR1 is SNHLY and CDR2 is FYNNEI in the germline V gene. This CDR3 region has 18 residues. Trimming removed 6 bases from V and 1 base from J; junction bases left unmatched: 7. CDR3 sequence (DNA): TGTGCCAGCAGACGGACTAGCGGGAGGGCCGCATCCTACAATGAGCAGTTCTTC. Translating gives CASRRTSGRAASYNEQFF.

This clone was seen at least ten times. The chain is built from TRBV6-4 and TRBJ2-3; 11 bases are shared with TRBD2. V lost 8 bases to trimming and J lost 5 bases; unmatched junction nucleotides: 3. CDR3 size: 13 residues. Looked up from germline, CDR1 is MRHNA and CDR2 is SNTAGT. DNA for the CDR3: TGTGCCAGCGCTACTAGCGGGAGAGATACGCAGTATTTT. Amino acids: CASATSGRDTQYF.

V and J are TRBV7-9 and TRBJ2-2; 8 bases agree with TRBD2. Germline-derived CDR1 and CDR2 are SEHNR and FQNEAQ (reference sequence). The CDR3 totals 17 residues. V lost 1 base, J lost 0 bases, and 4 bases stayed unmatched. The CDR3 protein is CASSLDLAGSNTGELFF. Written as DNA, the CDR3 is TGTGCCAGCAGCTTAGACCTAGCGGGCTCGAACACCGGGGAGCTGTTTTTT.

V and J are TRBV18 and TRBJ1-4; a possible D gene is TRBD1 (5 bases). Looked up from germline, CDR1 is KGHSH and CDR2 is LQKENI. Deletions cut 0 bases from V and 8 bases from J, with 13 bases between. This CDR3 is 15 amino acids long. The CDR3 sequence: CASSPPEGVREKLFF. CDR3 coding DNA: TGTGCCAGCTCACCACCGGAAGGGGTCCGGGAAAAACTGTTTTTT.

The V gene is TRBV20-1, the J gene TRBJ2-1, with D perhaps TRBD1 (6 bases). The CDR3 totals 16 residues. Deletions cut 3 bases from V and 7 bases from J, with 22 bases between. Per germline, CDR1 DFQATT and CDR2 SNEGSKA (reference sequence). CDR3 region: CSASRFQVGRGNEQFF. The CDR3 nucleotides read TGCAGTGCTAGTCGATTTCAGGTTGGCAGGGGTAATGAGCAGTTCTTC.

CDR3 in amino acids: CASRKDSRGKFF. In DNA, the CDR3 is TGTGCCAGCAGGAAGGACAGTCGGGGCAAGTTCTTC. V and J are TRBV12-3 or TRBV12-4 and TRBJ2-1, with D perhaps matching TRBD1 (6 bases). V lost 6 bases, J lost 14 bases, and 17 bases lay in between. The CDR3 is made up of 12 amino acids.

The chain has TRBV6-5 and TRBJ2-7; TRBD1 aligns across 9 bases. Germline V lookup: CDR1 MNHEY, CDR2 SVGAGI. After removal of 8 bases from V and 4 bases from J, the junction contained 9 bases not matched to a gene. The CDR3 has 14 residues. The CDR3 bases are TGTGCCAGCGGGCAGGGACAGGGTTTGTACGAGCAGTACGTC. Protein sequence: CASGQGQGLYEQYV.

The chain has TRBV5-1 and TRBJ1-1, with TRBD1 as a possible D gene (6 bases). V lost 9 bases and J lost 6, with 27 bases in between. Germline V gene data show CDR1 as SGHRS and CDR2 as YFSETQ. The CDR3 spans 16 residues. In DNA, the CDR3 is TGCGCCACCTCTCCCGGCGGGGGGCCCCAGGTCGCTGAAGCTTTCTTT. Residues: CATSPGGGPQVAEAFF.

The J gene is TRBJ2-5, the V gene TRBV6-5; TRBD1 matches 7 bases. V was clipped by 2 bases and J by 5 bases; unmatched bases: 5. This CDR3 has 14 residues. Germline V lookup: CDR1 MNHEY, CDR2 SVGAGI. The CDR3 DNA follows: TGTGCCAGCAGTTACAGGGGGCAGGGGGAGACCCAGTACTTC. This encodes CASSYRGQGETQYF.

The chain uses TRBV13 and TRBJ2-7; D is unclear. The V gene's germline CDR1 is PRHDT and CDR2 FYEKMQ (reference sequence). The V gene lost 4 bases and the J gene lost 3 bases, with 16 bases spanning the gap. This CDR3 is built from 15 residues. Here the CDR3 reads CASSSVESGGYEQYV. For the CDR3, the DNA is TGTGCCAGCAGCTCTGTCGAGTCTGGTGGCTACGAGCAGTACGTC.

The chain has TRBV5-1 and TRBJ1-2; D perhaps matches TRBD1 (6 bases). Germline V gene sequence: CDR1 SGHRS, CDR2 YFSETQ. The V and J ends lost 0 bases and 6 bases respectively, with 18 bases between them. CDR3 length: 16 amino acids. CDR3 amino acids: CASSLAPGEGGDGYTF. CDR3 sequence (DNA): TGCGCCAGCAGCTTGGCCCCGGGAGAAGGGGGGGATGGCTACACCTTC.